A single sample gave rise to the 27 T cell receptor beta chains below, sequenced in a study of blood T cell repertoires in COVID-19 (dated by TCRdb to 2018 to 2021). The library was built by means of the immunoSEQ multiplex PCR assay. The immuneACCESS repertoire file appears here via TCRdb, limited to in-frame rearrangements. These files lack a portion of the clones; in checked studies, under half of the deficit traces to unresolved V genes, and the cause of the others is not known. The table for this sample lists roughly 76,000 clones; more than 85% of them were counted only once. Of the sample, roughly 1.2% is held by the ten largest clones. The specimen was PBMCs or T cells enriched from blood (not recorded which). These receptors were collected from a woman aged 50 to 60 with acute COVID-19.

The gene calls are TRBV28 and TRBJ1-3, with D unclear. V was cut by 4 bases and J by 0 bases, with 4 bases left in between. CDR3 length equals 13 residues. CDR1 is MDHEN, CDR2 SYDVKM, per germline. The CDR3 sequence: CASSYGSGNTIYF. Written as DNA, the CDR3 is TGTGCCAGCAGTTACGGCTCTGGAAACACCATATATTTT.

This clone was seen only a few times. The chain uses TRBV28 and TRBJ2-1; no firm D call. CDR1 MDHEN and CDR2 SYDVKM come from the germline V gene. V lost 3 bases to trimming and J lost 10 bases, with 7 bases between them. The CDR3 loop spans 11 amino acids. Here the CDR3 DNA reads TGTGCCAGCAGTTTTTATTTGGAGCAGTTCTTC. This translates into CASSFYLEQFF.

This clone was seen only a few times. The chain recombines TRBV11-2 with TRBJ1-1, with D possibly matching TRBD1 (5 bases). The CDR3 has 14 amino acids. V was trimmed by 1 base and J by 2 bases, leaving 8 bases between them. Germline lookup yields CDR1 SGHAT and CDR2 FQNNGV. This CDR3 is CASSLAGTNTEAFF. The CDR3, as DNA: TGTGCCAGCAGCTTAGCTGGGACTAACACTGAAGCTTTCTTT.

This clone came up once. This CDR3 is also generated by other DNA sequences in the sample. J is TRBJ1-1 and V is TRBV18; 10 nucleotides agree with TRBD1. The CDR3 spans 15 residues. J was trimmed by 0 bases and V by 2 bases; bases with no gene match: 0. Germline V gives CDR1 KGHSH, CDR2 LQKENI. CDR3 in DNA: TGTGCCAGCTCACCAGGGACAGGGGTGAACACTGAAGCTTTCTTT. Protein: CASSPGTGVNTEAFF.

The genes are TRBV5-1 and TRBJ1-3; D uncertain. Germline V gives CDR1 SGHRS, CDR2 YFSETQ. The CDR3 is 14 residues long. The ends were cut back, 5 bases at V and 0 bases at J, with 9 bases in the middle. Written as DNA, the CDR3 is TGCGCCAGCAGGCCGGGAGACTCTGGAAACACCATATATTTT. This codes for CASRPGDSGNTIYF.

The chain has TRBV28 and TRBJ1-6; 9 bases are shared with TRBD1. In germline, CDR1 is MDHEN, CDR2 SYDVKM. This CDR3 region has 13 residues. Trimming at V came to 8 bases and at J to 7 bases, leaving 3 bases not matched to a gene. The CDR3: CASAGTGNSPLHF. CDR3 DNA: TGTGCCAGCGCCGGGACAGGGAATTCACCCCTCCACTTT.

The chain employs TRBV6-5 and TRBJ1-2, with D perhaps TRBD1 (5 bases). The CDR3 extends over 15 amino acids. Germline V gives CDR1 MNHEY, CDR2 SVGAGI. Trimming removed 0 bases at V and 5 bases at J, with 13 bases between. The CDR3 is CASSYSTGGGYGYTF. Written as DNA, the CDR3 is TGTGCCAGCAGTTACTCGACGGGGGGTGGGTATGGCTACACCTTC.

This chain joins TRBV10-3 and TRBJ2-7; possibly TRBD2 for D (5 bases). Trimming removed 3 bases at V and 5 bases at J, with 17 bases between. The CDR3 has 15 amino acids. Germline lookup yields CDR1 ENHRY and CDR2 SYGVKD. The CDR3 sequence: CAISEVFPPEDEQYF. The CDR3 coding sequence is TGTGCCATCAGTGAAGTGTTTCCCCCGGAGGACGAGCAGTACTTC.

The CDR3 is CASSLSTGNYGYTF. The DNA for the CDR3 is TGTGCCAGCAGCTTGTCGACAGGCAACTATGGCTACACCTTC. This chain uses TRBV5-4 with TRBJ1-2; maybe TRBD1 (6 bases). In germline, CDR1 is SGHNT, CDR2 YYREEE (reference sequence). This CDR3 comprises 14 residues. Trimming pared 1 base from V and 2 bases from J, leaving 9 bases between.

The chain is built from TRBV29-1 and TRBJ1-2; D perhaps matches TRBD1 (5 bases). The CDR3 has 14 amino acids. Between the trimmed V and J ends, which lost 5 bases and 0 bases, there was a span of 13 bases. Looked up from germline, CDR1 is SQVTM and CDR2 is ANQGSEA. CDR3 sequence: CSVWATVANYGYTF. CDR3 nucleotides: TGCAGCGTTTGGGCGACAGTCGCTAACTATGGCTACACCTTC. Looking up the rest from reference TRBV29-1 and TRBJ1-2 gives the full variable domain: SAVISQKPSRDICQRGTSLTIQCQVDSQVTMMFWYRQQPGQSLTLIATANQGSEATYESGFVIDKFPISRPNLTFSTLTVSNMSPEDSSIYLCSVWATVANYGYTFGSGTRLTVV.

The genes are TRBV28 and TRBJ1-4; 10 bases are shared with TRBD1. The CDR3 runs to 19 residues. With 7 bases clipped from V and 0 bases from J, the junction kept 14 bases outside the gene matches. Germline CDR1 and CDR2: MDHEN and SYDVKM. CDR3 loop: CASTFPLGTGVATNEKLFF. The CDR3 DNA follows: TGTGCCAGCACCTTCCCCCTCGGGACAGGGGTCGCAACTAATGAAAAACTGTTTTTT.

V usage is TRBV30 and J usage is TRBJ1-4, with TRBD1 matching over 9 bases. The CDR3 has 13 amino acids. Germline CDR1 and CDR2: GTSNPN and SVGIG (reference sequence). The V segment lost 7 bases and the J segment 8 bases; nucleotides outside the gene matches: 8. The CDR3 loop reads CAFTGQGGEKLFF. The CDR3 DNA follows: TGTGCCTTTACGGGACAGGGAGGGGAAAAACTGTTTTTT.

The sample holds a few counts of this clone. V and J are TRBV19 and TRBJ2-7, with 7 nucleotides matching TRBD1. This CDR3 contains 15 residues. The trim removed 4 bases at V and 2 bases at J, leaving 8 bases unmatched. CDR1 is LNHDA, CDR2 SQIVND, per germline (reference sequence). The DNA for the CDR3 is TGTGCCAGTAGTAATACAGGGGCCCCAGCCTACGAGCAGTACTTC. It is translated as CASSNTGAPAYEQYF.

The chain uses TRBV7-7 and TRBJ2-7, with 12 nucleotides matching TRBD2. Germline V gene data show CDR1 as SSHAT and CDR2 as FNYEAQ (reference sequence). There are 15 residues in the CDR3. Trimming at V came to 5 bases and at J to 7 bases, leaving 9 bases not matched to a gene. The CDR3 is CASSPRLAGVGEQYF. CDR3 nucleotide sequence: TGTGCCAGCAGCCCGCGACTAGCGGGAGTTGGGGAGCAGTACTTC.

J is TRBJ2-1 and V is TRBV5-1; 9 bases match TRBD1. The germline V gene encodes CDR1 SGHRS and CDR2 YFSETQ. The CDR3 has 14 residues. After removal of 4 bases from V and 7 bases from J, the junction contained 6 bases not matched to a gene. CDR3 DNA sequence: TGCGCCAGCAGCGAGGACAGGGGACGGAATGAGCAGTTCTTC. Protein sequence: CASSEDRGRNEQFF.

This clone was seen a few times. The chain couples TRBV19 to TRBJ1-1; D is possibly TRBD1 (5 bases). This CDR3 contains 13 residues. CDR1 LNHDA and CDR2 SQIVND come from the germline V gene (reference sequence). The V gene lost 3 bases and the J gene lost 10 bases, with 15 bases spanning the gap. CDR3 residues: CASSIPQGWGAFF. CDR3 coding DNA: TGTGCCAGTAGTATTCCCCAGGGATGGGGAGCTTTCTTT.

This clone was observed a single time. J is TRBJ2-1 and V is TRBV20-1; a possible D gene is TRBD2 (6 bases). CDR3 length equals 11 residues. V was shortened by 1 base and J by 15 bases, with 13 bases between the two germline ends. Germline CDR1 DFQATT, CDR2 SNEGSKA (reference sequence). The CDR3 sequence: CSARASGLAFF. The DNA for the CDR3 is TGCAGTGCTAGAGCGAGCGGGCTTGCGTTCTTC.

The V call is TRBV18, the J call TRBJ2-7, with D perhaps matching TRBD2 (5 bases). The CDR3 consists of 17 residues. Germline CDR1 is KGHSH and CDR2 is LQKENI. Trimming removed 2 bases from V and 0 bases from J, with 17 bases in between. Here the CDR3 DNA reads TGTGCCAGCTCACCAGATAGGGAGCAGCGTAACTCCTACGAGCAGTACTTC. It yields the protein CASSPDREQRNSYEQYF.

This rearrangement joins TRBV7-9 to TRBJ2-1, with 14 nucleotides matching TRBD2. CDR3 length: 15 amino acids. Germline values: CDR1 SEHNR, CDR2 FQNEAQ (reference sequence). With V trimmed by 4 bases and J by 5 bases, 1 base remained unmatched. This CDR3 is CASSSGLAGDNEQFF. The CDR3 DNA reads as TGTGCCAGCAGCTCGGGACTAGCGGGAGACAATGAGCAGTTCTTC.

The J gene is TRBJ1-3, the V gene TRBV7-7; perhaps TRBD1 as D (5 bases). The CDR3 runs to 16 residues. Germline-derived CDR1 and CDR2 are SSHAT and FNYEAQ (reference sequence). The V and J ends lost 1 base and 0 bases respectively, with 10 bases between them. The CDR3, as DNA: TGTGCCAGCAGCTTAGGTGGGGGGACCTCTGGAAACACCATATATTTT. This encodes CASSLGGGTSGNTIYF.

In its sample, this clone was seen a few times. V and J are TRBV4-2 and TRBJ1-3; D is unclear. Germline values: CDR1 LGHNA, CDR2 YNFKEQ. The V and J ends lost 2 bases and 4 bases respectively, with 12 bases between them. CDR3 length equals 15 residues. This chain's CDR3 is CASSQHDNDGNTIYF. The CDR3 DNA follows: TGTGCCAGCAGCCAACACGACAACGACGGAAACACCATATATTTT.

The chain carries TRBV10-3 and TRBJ1-3, with 12 bases identical to TRBD1. Unmatched junction bases numbered 2, after V lost 6 bases and J lost 2 bases. Germline V CDR1 and CDR2: ENHRY, SYGVKD. This CDR3 region has 15 residues. The CDR3 DNA sequence: TGTGCCATCAGGGGACAGGGGGCGGCTGGAAACACCATATATTTT. Translating gives CAIRGQGAAGNTIYF.

The V and J genes are TRBV10-2 and TRBJ1-1; 8 nucleotides agree with TRBD1. The CDR3 is 15 amino acids. The germline V gene encodes CDR1 WSHSY and CDR2 SAAADI. J gave up 3 bases and V 7 bases, and 10 bases lay outside the gene matches. In nucleotides, the CDR3 is TGCGCCAGCACCCTGGGACAGGTGGGGGACACTGAAGCTTTCTTT. It is translated as CASTLGQVGDTEAFF.

The chain joins TRBV5-1 to TRBJ2-1; TRBD2 aligns across 14 bases. CDR1 is SGHRS, CDR2 YFSETQ, per germline. This CDR3 is built from 16 residues. Losses at the gene ends were 4 bases for V and 5 bases for J; bases not matched to a gene: 5. The CDR3 sequence is CASSREGLAGDNEQFF. CDR3 coding DNA: TGCGCCAGCAGCCGGGAGGGACTAGCGGGAGACAATGAGCAGTTCTTC.

The chain is built from TRBV24-1 and TRBJ2-7; TRBD1 is a possible D gene (5 bases). The CDR3 runs 13 residues. CDR1 is KGHDR, CDR2 SFDVKD, per germline. V was shortened by 6 bases and J by 7 bases, with 15 bases between the two germline ends. In DNA, the CDR3 is TGTGCCACCAGTAGGACAACCCTTGGGGAGCAGTACTTC. It codes for CATSRTTLGEQYF.

This sequence joins TRBV6-5 and TRBJ2-1; 11 nucleotides agree with TRBD2. The CDR3 consists of 15 residues. Trimming took 4 bases from V and 7 from J; bases not matched to a gene: 6. Per germline, CDR1 MNHEY and CDR2 SVGAGI. The CDR3 loop reads CASSLGLAETNEQFF. The CDR3, as DNA: TGTGCCAGCAGTTTGGGACTAGCGGAGACGAATGAGCAGTTCTTC.

This clone has only one observation. The V gene is TRBV4-3, the J gene TRBJ2-1; TRBD2 matches 8 bases. The V gene end was trimmed by 3 bases and the J gene end by 8 bases; junction bases not matched to a gene: 12. Germline V gene lookup returns CDR1 LGHNA and CDR2 YSLEER. CDR3 length: 16 amino acids. Written as DNA, the CDR3 is TGCGCCAGCAGCCAGTCCGGGACTAGGAATATAGATGAGCAGTTCTTC. Translating gives CASSQSGTRNIDEQFF.